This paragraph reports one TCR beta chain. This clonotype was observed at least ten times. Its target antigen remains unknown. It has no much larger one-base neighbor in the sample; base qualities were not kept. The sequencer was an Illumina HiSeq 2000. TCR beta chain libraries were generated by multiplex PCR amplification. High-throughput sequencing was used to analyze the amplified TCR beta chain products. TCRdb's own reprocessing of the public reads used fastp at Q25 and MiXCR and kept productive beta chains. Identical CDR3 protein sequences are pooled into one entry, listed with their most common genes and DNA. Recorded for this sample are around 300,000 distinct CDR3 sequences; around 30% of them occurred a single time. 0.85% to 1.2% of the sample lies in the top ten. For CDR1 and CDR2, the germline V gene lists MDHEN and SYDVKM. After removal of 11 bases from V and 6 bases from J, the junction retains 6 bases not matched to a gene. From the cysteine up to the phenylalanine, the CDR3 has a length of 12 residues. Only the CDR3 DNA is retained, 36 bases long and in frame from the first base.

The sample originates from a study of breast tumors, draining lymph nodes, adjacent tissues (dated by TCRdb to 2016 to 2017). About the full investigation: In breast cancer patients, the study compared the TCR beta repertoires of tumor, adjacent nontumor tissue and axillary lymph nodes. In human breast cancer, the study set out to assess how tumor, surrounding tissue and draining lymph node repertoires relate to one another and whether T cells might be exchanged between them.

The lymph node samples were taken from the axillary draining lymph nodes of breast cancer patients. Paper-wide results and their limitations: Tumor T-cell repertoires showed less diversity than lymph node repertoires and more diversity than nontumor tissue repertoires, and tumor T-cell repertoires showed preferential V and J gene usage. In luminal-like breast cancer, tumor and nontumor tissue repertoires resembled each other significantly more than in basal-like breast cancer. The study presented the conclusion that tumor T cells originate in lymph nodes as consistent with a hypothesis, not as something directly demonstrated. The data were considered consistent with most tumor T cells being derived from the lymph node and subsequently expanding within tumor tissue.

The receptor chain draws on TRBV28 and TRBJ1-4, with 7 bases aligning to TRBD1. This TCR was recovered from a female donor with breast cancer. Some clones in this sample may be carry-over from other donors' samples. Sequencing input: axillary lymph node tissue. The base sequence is TGTGCCGCCGGGACAGTCGATGAAAAACTGTTTTTT. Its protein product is CAAGTVDEKLFF.